One sample yielded the 29 T cell receptor beta chains listed below, sequenced in a study of blood T cell repertoires in COVID-19. Produced via immunoSEQ multiplex PCR; TCRdb's table is partial and in-frame only. The sample shows some 120,000 clones, roughly 80% of them seen only once. Sequenced material: peripheral blood. The receptor source for this set is a man in his 60s with acute or convalescent COVID-19.

This rearrangement joins TRBV11-2 to TRBJ2-3; D gene uncertain. Trimming shortened V by 3 bases and J by 1 base, and 8 bases separated the two germline ends. CDR1 is SGHAT, CDR2 FQNNGV, per germline. The CDR3 length is 14 residues. The CDR3 DNA is TGTGCCAGCAGCTTGAACACAGGCACAGATACGCAGTATTTT. It codes for CASSLNTGTDTQYF.

This clone was recorded once. The chain has TRBV9 and TRBJ2-2, with 14 bases lining up with TRBD2. V was pared by 4 bases and J by 3 bases, with 8 bases of the junction left unmatched. This CDR3 comprises 18 residues. From germline, CDR1 is SGDLS and CDR2 YYNGEE. The chain's CDR3 is CASSIGLAGGKYTGELFF. The CDR3 DNA reads TGTGCCAGCAGCATCGGACTAGCGGGGGGCAAATACACCGGGGAGCTGTTTTTT.

A single count supports this clone. The chain carries TRBV24-1 and TRBJ2-5; D is perhaps TRBD1 (5 bases). This CDR3 has 15 amino acids. Per germline, CDR1 KGHDR and CDR2 SFDVKD. The V and J ends lost 0 bases and 5 bases respectively, with 12 bases between them. The CDR3 DNA is TGTGCCACCAGTGATTTGCGCGGAGACAGCGAGACCCAGTACTTC. Translation: CATSDLRGDSETQYF.

In this sample, this clone turned up a few times. The chain joins TRBV10-3 to TRBJ1-2; D unclear. Trimming left V 0 bases short and J 4 bases short, with 3 bases between. The germline V gene has CDR1 ENHRY and CDR2 SYGVKD. The CDR3 is 12 amino acids. The CDR3 region has the DNA TGTGCCATCAGTGAGTCCGGCTATGGCTACACCTTC. Its protein is CAISESGYGYTF.

This clone turned up a few times. The rearrangement uses TRBV11-3 and TRBJ1-4; D is undetermined. Trimming pared 1 base from V and 6 bases from J, leaving 9 bases between. This CDR3 contains 14 residues. Germline loops: CDR1 SGHNT, CDR2 YENEEA. The CDR3 nucleotides are TGTGCCAGCAGCTTAGTCCGAGAGGATGAAAAACTGTTTTTT. Translating it yields CASSLVREDEKLFF.

This chain links TRBV7-7 with TRBJ2-5, with D possibly matching TRBD2 (5 bases). The CDR3 consists of 16 residues. The V gene lost 2 bases and the J gene lost 0 bases, with 13 bases spanning the gap. In germline, CDR1 is SSHAT, CDR2 FNYEAQ (reference sequence). In nucleotides, the CDR3 is TGTGCCAGCAGCTTATATTCGGGGAGAAACCAAGAGACCCAGTACTTC. Translating it yields CASSLYSGRNQETQYF.

The rearrangement uses TRBV6-5 and TRBJ1-2; 9 bases are a match to TRBD1. J was trimmed by 4 bases and V by 7 bases; bases with no gene match: 4. Per germline, CDR1 MNHEY and CDR2 SVGAGI. The CDR3 length is 13 residues. The CDR3 nucleotides are TGTGCCAGCAATAGACAGGGGGGCTATGGCTACACCTTC. Translating gives CASNRQGGYGYTF.

This sequence joins TRBV9 and TRBJ2-3; 14 bases line up with TRBD2. The length of the CDR3 is 19 residues. After removal of 0 bases from V and 4 bases from J, the junction contained 10 bases not matched to a gene. The germline gives CDR1 SGDLS, CDR2 YYNGEE. CDR3 sequence reads: CASSVGLAGGPGAADTQYF. The DNA for the CDR3 is TGTGCCAGCAGCGTAGGACTAGCGGGGGGGCCCGGGGCGGCAGATACGCAGTATTTT.

DNA of the CDR3: TGTGCCAGCGGATCCGGGACAGGGGGAATTGGGGCCAACGTCCTGACTTTC. This translates into CASGSGTGGIGANVLTF. The chain has TRBV7-3 and TRBJ2-6; 11 bases align to TRBD1. Germline V gene sequence: CDR1 SGHTA, CDR2 FQGTGA. CDR3 length: 17 residues. V gave up 8 bases and J gave up 3 bases; unmatched junction bases: 9.

The J gene is TRBJ2-7, the V gene TRBV18; 8 bases are shared with TRBD2. This CDR3 has 16 amino acids. V shed 6 bases, J shed 3 bases, and the junction held 13 bases outside the gene matches. Germline CDR1 is KGHSH and CDR2 is LQKENI. CDR3 in DNA: TGTGCCAGCTCGTCAACCGGGACTAGGGGTTTCTACGAGCAGTACTTC. Translation: CASSSTGTRGFYEQYF.

This clone came up a few times. The chain carries TRBV9 and TRBJ1-4, with a possible D match to TRBD1 (6 bases). The germline V gene encodes CDR1 SGDLS and CDR2 YYNGEE. Trimming took off 3 bases at V and 7 bases at J, with 19 bases between the two ends. CDR3 size: 16 residues. In DNA form, the CDR3 reads TGTGCCAGCAGCGCTCATGGGAACAGGGCTGGTGAAAAACTGTTTTTT. This gives the protein CASSAHGNRAGEKLFF.

The chain recombines TRBV6-5 with TRBJ1-4; D unclear. The CDR3 length is 15 residues. Germline lookup yields CDR1 MNHEY and CDR2 SVGAGI. The V end was cut by 7 bases, the J end by 3 bases, with 15 bases between. In DNA, the CDR3 is TGTGCCAGCAAAGGCTCGGAGCGGGCTAATGAAAAACTGTTTTTT. Translation: CASKGSERANEKLFF.

This clone was counted a few times. V is TRBV5-1 and J is TRBJ2-1; D is ambiguous. Germline V gene data show CDR1 as SGHRS and CDR2 as YFSETQ. The length of the CDR3 is 15 residues. The V end lost 0 bases, the J end lost 0 bases, and 7 bases lay between the germline ends. The CDR3 region is CASSLAGYSYNEQFF. CDR3 coding DNA: TGCGCCAGCAGCTTGGCGGGTTACTCCTACAATGAGCAGTTCTTC. Using reference TRBV5-1 and TRBJ2-1 for the parts outside the CDR3, the full variable domain is KAGVTQTPRYLIKTRGQQVTLSCSPISGHRSVSWYQQTPGQGLQFLFEYFSETQRNKGNFPGRFSGRQFSNSRSEMNVSTLELGDSALYLCASSLAGYSYNEQFFGPGTRLTVL.

This clone has a handful of counts. V and J are TRBV7-9 and TRBJ1-2, with D possibly being TRBD1 (6 bases). V was shortened by 5 bases and J by 5 bases, with 18 bases between the two germline ends. CDR1 SEHNR and CDR2 FQNEAQ come from the germline V gene (reference sequence). This CDR3 has 15 residues. The CDR3 spells CASSPRDIRRYGYTF. CDR3 DNA: TGTGCCAGCAGCCCCAGGGACATCCGACGATATGGCTACACCTTC.

The chain recombines TRBV7-9 with TRBJ2-2, with D possibly being TRBD2 (6 bases). The germline CDR1 and CDR2 sequences are SEHNR and FQNEAQ (reference sequence). V shed 5 bases and J shed 3 bases, with 10 bases lying between them. The CDR3 totals 14 residues. CDR3 sequence reads: CASSPQRDTGELFF. CDR3 in DNA: TGTGCCAGCAGCCCCCAGCGGGACACCGGGGAGCTGTTTTTT.

The V gene is TRBV7-9, the J gene TRBJ1-3; perhaps TRBD1 as D (5 bases). V was shortened by 1 base and J by 0 bases, with 7 bases between the two germline ends. The CDR3 runs to 15 residues. In germline, CDR1 is SEHNR, CDR2 FQNEAQ (reference sequence). CDR3 sequence (DNA): TGTGCCAGCAGCTTAGTTCAGGGCTCTGGAAACACCATATATTTT. This encodes CASSLVQGSGNTIYF.

This chain links TRBV14 with TRBJ2-1; TRBD2 matches 9 bases. The CDR3 is made up of 16 amino acids. Trimming removed 3 bases from V and 4 bases from J; junction bases left unmatched: 7. Germline CDR1 and CDR2: SGHDN and FVKESK. The chain's CDR3 is CASSQYRGRGYNEQFF. The CDR3, as DNA: TGTGCCAGCAGCCAGTATCGCGGGAGGGGGTACAATGAGCAGTTCTTC.

The J gene is TRBJ1-1, the V gene TRBV7-8; TRBD1 agrees at 8 bases. The CDR3 has 15 residues. After removal of 4 bases from V and 4 bases from J, the junction contained 8 bases not matched to a gene. From germline, CDR1 is SGHVS and CDR2 FQNEAQ. The CDR3: CASSYKDRVVTEAFF. The CDR3 DNA reads TGTGCCAGCAGCTACAAGGACAGGGTGGTCACTGAAGCTTTCTTT. The complete variable domain, with remaining parts taken from reference TRBV7-8 and TRBJ1-1, reads GAGVSQSPRYKVAKRGQDVALRCDPISGHVSLFWYQQALGQGPEFLTYFQNEAQLDKSGLPSDRFFAERPEGSVSTLKIQRTQQEDSAVYLCASSYKDRVVTEAFFGQGTRLTVV.

In its sample, this clone was seen once. The genes are TRBV30 and TRBJ1-5; no clear D gene. With 0 bases removed from V and 7 bases from J, the gap between germline ends came to 10 bases. This CDR3 is built from 13 residues. Germline-derived CDR1 and CDR2 are GTSNPN and SVGIG (reference sequence). The CDR3 nucleotides read TGTGCCTGGAGTGTGTCGGGGATACAGCCCCAGCATTTT. This sequence encodes CAWSVSGIQPQHF.

The gene calls are TRBV27 and TRBJ1-6; 7 positions agree with TRBD1. V gave up 6 bases and J gave up 6 bases; unmatched junction bases: 5. The length of the CDR3 is 14 residues. Germline V lookup: CDR1 MNHEY, CDR2 SMNVEV (reference sequence). CDR3 sequence reads: CASRPRGTNSPLHF. CDR3 in DNA: TGTGCCAGCAGACCCAGGGGGACTAATTCACCCCTCCACTTT.

This clone came up a few times. The V and J genes are TRBV24-1 and TRBJ2-1; TRBD1 might be the D (6 bases). The germline gives CDR1 KGHDR, CDR2 SFDVKD. Between the trimmed V and J ends, which lost 4 bases and 3 bases, there was a span of 12 bases. There are 15 residues in the CDR3. CDR3 sequence reads: CATSENTGIYNEQFF. The CDR3 nucleotides are TGTGCCACCAGTGAGAACACAGGGATCTACAATGAGCAGTTCTTC.

The chain combines TRBV24-1 with TRBJ2-1, with TRBD2 identical over 9 bases. V lost 5 bases and J lost 0; bases outside the gene matches: 4. The CDR3 is 16 residues long. Germline-derived CDR1 and CDR2 are KGHDR and SFDVKD. In DNA form, the CDR3 reads TGTGCCACCAGTGGAAGCGGGGGGAGCTCCTACAATGAGCAGTTCTTC. It codes for CATSGSGGSSYNEQFF.

V usage is TRBV24-1 and J usage is TRBJ2-2, with 9 bases aligning to TRBD1. The V gene end was trimmed by 7 bases and the J gene end by 1 base; junction bases not matched to a gene: 0. This CDR3 comprises 14 residues. The germline V gene encodes CDR1 KGHDR and CDR2 SFDVKD. The DNA of the CDR3 is TGTGCCACCAGGGGACAGGGGAACACCGGGGAGCTGTTTTTT. Translated: CATRGQGNTGELFF.

The chain has TRBV2 and TRBJ2-1, with a weak D call TRBD2 (7 bases). CDR3 length: 16 amino acids. V was pared by 6 bases and J by 1 base, with 16 bases between. In germline, CDR1 is SNHLY, CDR2 FYNNEI. Here the CDR3 DNA reads TGTGCCAGCAGCCCCAGGGGCGGGGGATCCTACAATGAGCAGTTCTTC. As protein: CASSPRGGGSYNEQFF.

DNA of the CDR3: TGTGCCAGCAGGCCGTCGGGGACAGCCCTCATTGGCTACACCTTC. Translating it yields CASRPSGTALIGYTF. This sequence joins TRBV25-1 and TRBJ1-2, with 7 bases identical to TRBD1. Germline assignment: CDR1 MGHDK and CDR2 SYGVNS. The CDR3 has 15 amino acids. Unmatched junction bases numbered 14, after V lost 6 bases and J lost 7 bases.

This chain links TRBV19 with TRBJ2-1, with 7 bases matching TRBD1. The germline CDR1 and CDR2 sequences are LNHDA and SQIVND (reference sequence). V shed 4 bases, J shed 3 bases, and the junction held 6 bases outside the gene matches. The CDR3 spans 15 residues. The CDR3 reads CASSTGRGFYNEQFF. Written as DNA, the CDR3 is TGTGCCAGTAGTACGGGCAGGGGGTTCTACAATGAGCAGTTCTTC.

The chain joins TRBV3-1 (or the pseudogene TRBV3-2) to TRBJ1-3; no clear D. This CDR3 contains 16 residues. The germline V gene encodes CDR1 LGHDT and CDR2 YNNKEL (reference sequence). Trimming shortened V by 2 bases and J by 4 bases, and 15 bases separated the two germline ends. The CDR3, as DNA: TGTGCCAGCAGCCAATTGGGCCTCAGTTCGGGAAACACCATATATTTT. This translates into CASSQLGLSSGNTIYF.

This clone was seen more than once but under ten times. The chain uses TRBV7-9 and TRBJ2-7; the match to TRBD1 covers 7 bases. The germline V gene has CDR1 SEHNR and CDR2 FQNEAQ (reference sequence). Trimming cost V 4 bases and J 0 bases; bases outside gene matches: 3. This CDR3 has 14 amino acids. In DNA, the CDR3 is TGTGCCAGCAGCTGGGACAGCAGCTCCTACGAGCAGTACTTC. The encoded protein is CASSWDSSSYEQYF.

This chain uses TRBV10-3 with TRBJ1-2, with a tentative D call TRBD1 (5 bases). Trimming stripped 3 bases from V and 7 bases from J, with 15 bases between. Germline-derived CDR1 and CDR2 are ENHRY and SYGVKD. This CDR3 is 14 amino acids long. CDR3 in amino acids: CAISEGREDFGYTF. The CDR3 nucleotides read TGTGCCATCAGTGAAGGCAGGGAAGATTTTGGCTACACCTTC.